The 21 T cell receptor beta chains below all came from one sample that was sequenced in a study of T-cell reconstitution after alpha-beta-depleted transplantation in children. Library preparation (for TCRbeta) was performed with unique molecular identifiers. From the PCR reads, TCRdb called clonotypes with MiXCR, one entry per CDR3 protein. The sample shows over 200,000 distinct CDR3 sequences, roughly a tenth of them seen only once. The input for sequencing was PBMCs, taken before TCRalphabeta/CD19-depleted stem cell transplant. Every receptor here comes from a child less than two years old with acute myeloid leukemia, due to receive a stem cell transplant.

This clonotype was recorded many times. This chain links TRBV20-1 with TRBJ1-5; no firm D call. The germline V gene has CDR1 DFQATT and CDR2 SNEGSKA (reference sequence). CDR3 length: 14 residues. Trimming cost V 5 bases and J 0 bases, with 11 bases left between them. The CDR3 coding sequence is TGCAGTGCTTCAGCCCGGCGTAGCAATCAGCCCCAGCATTTT. It codes for CSASARRSNQPQHF.

The table lists this clonotype with many counts. The chain carries TRBV2 and TRBJ1-5; possible D gene TRBD1, 5 bases. Trimming stripped 7 bases from V and 4 bases from J, with 14 bases between. The CDR3 is 14 residues long. Germline V gene sequence: CDR1 SNHLY, CDR2 FYNNEI. This chain's CDR3 is CASKRGSVNQPQHF. The CDR3 DNA reads TGTGCCAGCAAAAGGGGTTCGGTAAATCAGCCCCAGCATTTT.

This clonotype showed up many times. The V call is TRBV20-1, the J call TRBJ1-2; D is unclear. Trimming cost V 2 bases and J 4 bases, with 17 bases left between them. This CDR3 is built from 15 residues. Germline CDR1 and CDR2: DFQATT and SNEGSKA (reference sequence). The CDR3 nucleotides are TGCAGTGCTAGACCTTCCCCCCCCGATTCCTATGGCTACACCTTC. This translates into CSARPSPPDSYGYTF.

Many counts were recorded for this clonotype. This chain uses TRBV6-1 with TRBJ2-1; TRBD1 agrees at 7 bases. The CDR3 has 17 amino acids. Germline trimming cut 5 bases from V and 7 bases from J; bases unmatched to any gene: 17. Germline V lookup: CDR1 MNHNS, CDR2 SASEGT. This CDR3 is CASSITGASSTINEQFF. DNA for the CDR3: TGTGCCAGCAGTATCACAGGGGCGTCATCAACAATAAATGAGCAGTTCTTC.

Concerning this clonotype itself: The CDR3 does not close with the conserved phenylalanine or tryptophan, likely indicating a read error. The chain combines TRBV29-1 with TRBJ2-7; D possibly corresponds to TRBD1 (6 bases). The CDR3 is 15 residues long. Per germline, CDR1 SQVTM and CDR2 ANQGSEA. CDR3 sequence reads: CSIESRDTSSYEQYL. The CDR3 DNA reads TGCAGCATTGAGAGTCGGGACACTAGCTCCTACGAGCAGTACCTC.

Ten or more counts support this clonotype. The rearrangement joins TRBV7-8 to TRBJ1-2; tentative D call: TRBD1 (6 bases). V dropped 3 bases and J dropped 4 bases, with 12 bases sitting between them. CDR3 length: 14 residues. Germline V gene data show CDR1 as SGHVS and CDR2 as FQNEAQ. The CDR3 is CASSFVEGGYGYTF. CDR3 nucleotide sequence: TGTGCCAGCAGCTTCGTTGAGGGGGGCTATGGCTACACCTTC.

This clonotype was observed many times. The chain recombines TRBV7-9 with TRBJ2-1; 14 bases map to TRBD2. The V gene end was trimmed by 5 bases and the J gene end by 7 bases; junction bases not matched to a gene: 4. The germline V gene encodes CDR1 SEHNR and CDR2 FQNEAQ (reference sequence). This CDR3 has 15 amino acids. DNA for the CDR3: TGTGCCAGCAGCGGGACTAGCGGGAGTATGAATGAGCAGTTCTTC. This gives the protein CASSGTSGSMNEQFF.

This chain links TRBV7-6 with TRBJ1-1, with D maybe TRBD1 (5 bases). The CDR3 consists of 13 residues. V dropped 7 bases and J dropped 1 base, with 10 bases sitting between them. Germline CDR1 and CDR2: SGHVS and FNYEAQ. The CDR3 DNA sequence: TGTGCCAGCACCGCTGGGGGGAACACTGAAGCTTTCTTT. This codes for CASTAGGNTEAFF.

This clonotype showed up many times. The gene calls are TRBV20-1 and TRBJ2-6; D gene ambiguous. Trimming removed 0 bases from V and 0 bases from J, with 9 bases in between. The length of the CDR3 is 16 residues. The V gene's germline CDR1 is DFQATT and CDR2 SNEGSKA (reference sequence). The CDR3 DNA sequence: TGCAGTGCTAGAGAAGTCTCCGGCTCTGGGGCCAACGTCCTGACTTTC. Residues: CSAREVSGSGANVLTF.

In its sample, this clonotype was seen once. The chain carries TRBV11-1 and TRBJ1-5; 10 bases agree with TRBD1. The CDR3 consists of 18 residues. V lost 3 bases, J lost 2 bases, and 10 bases stayed unmatched. The germline V gene has CDR1 SGHAT and CDR2 FQDESV (reference sequence). CDR3: CASSFSGTGAVGNQPQHF. The CDR3 bases are TGTGCCAGCAGCTTTTCCGGGACAGGGGCGGTGGGCAATCAGCCCCAGCATTTT.

This clonotype was recorded at least ten times. In nucleotides, the CDR3 is TGTGCCAGCGTCGGGGACCACTCCTACAATGAGCAGTTCTTC. Encoded protein: CASVGDHSYNEQFF. The gene calls are TRBV7-9 and TRBJ2-1; perhaps D is TRBD1 or TRBD2 (5 bases each). CDR3 size: 14 residues. Germline-derived CDR1 and CDR2 are SEHNR and FQNEAQ (reference sequence). Deletions cut 8 bases from V and 0 bases from J, with 11 bases between. The entire variable domain, with the rest obtained from reference TRBV7-9 and TRBJ2-1, is as follows: DTGVSQNPRHKITKRGQNVTFRCDPISEHNRLYWYRQTLGQGPEFLTYFQNEAQLEKSRLLSDRFSAERPKGSFSTLEIQRTEQGDSAMYLCASVGDHSYNEQFFGPGTRLTVL.

The genes are TRBV30 and TRBJ2-7; TRBD1 aligns across 8 bases. Unmatched junction bases numbered 6, after V lost 2 bases and J lost 6 bases. The CDR3 contains 13 residues. Germline assignment: CDR1 GTSNPN and CDR2 SVGIG (reference sequence). The CDR3 DNA reads TGTGCCTGGAGTCTCTCACAGGGGGGCGAGCAGTACTTC. Protein: CAWSLSQGGEQYF.

This clonotype has ten or more counts. The rearrangement joins TRBV2 to TRBJ2-1, with D possibly being TRBD2 (6 bases). The CDR3 totals 14 residues. The germline CDR1 and CDR2 sequences are SNHLY and FYNNEI. The V and J ends lost 10 bases and 6 bases respectively, with 19 bases between them. The CDR3 here is CATRGRDFINEQFF. The DNA of the CDR3 is TGTGCCACCAGAGGTCGGGACTTTATCAATGAGCAGTTCTTC.

Turning to this clonotype: This could be a read error, since a much larger clone is one nucleotide away. The rearrangement links TRBV28 to TRBJ2-7; the match to TRBD2 covers 12 bases. With 2 bases clipped from V and 7 bases from J, the junction kept 9 bases outside the gene matches. Germline CDR1 is MDHEN and CDR2 is SYDVKM. The CDR3 covers 16 residues. The DNA for the CDR3 is TGTGCCAGCAGTTTACCTGGACTAGCGGGAACGGGGGAGCAGTACTTC. Translated: CASSLPGLAGTGEQYF.

The sample holds many counts of this clonotype. CDR3 in DNA: TGTGCCAGCAGCCCCCCGGGTTATCAGCCCCAGCATTTT. Its protein product is CASSPPGYQPQHF. The chain uses TRBV12-3 or TRBV12-4 and TRBJ1-5; no firm D call. The V and J ends lost 6 bases and 5 bases respectively, with 11 bases between them. The CDR3 runs to 13 residues.

This clonotype was observed many times. The J gene is TRBJ2-3, the V gene TRBV7-3; the match to TRBD1 covers 10 bases. The germline V gene encodes CDR1 SGHTA and CDR2 FQGTGA. The V and J ends lost 2 bases and 7 bases, in that order; junction bases with no gene match: 3. The CDR3 spans 14 residues. In DNA form, the CDR3 reads TGTGCCAGCAGCTTAGACAGGGGGCCCAATACGCAGTATTTT. The encoded protein is CASSLDRGPNTQYF.

This clonotype was seen ten or more times. The V gene is TRBV2, the J gene TRBJ2-1; 7 nucleotides agree with TRBD1. The CDR3 has 13 amino acids. Trimming took 8 bases from V and 4 from J; bases not matched to a gene: 5. In germline, CDR1 is SNHLY, CDR2 FYNNEI. CDR3 residues: CASVQGVYNEQFF. As DNA, the CDR3 is TGTGCCAGCGTGCAGGGGGTATACAATGAGCAGTTCTTC.

This clonotype was detected ten times or more. This chain uses TRBV7-9 with TRBJ1-1; TRBD1 matches at 7 bases. The CDR3 totals 15 residues. Germline V CDR1 and CDR2: SEHNR, FQNEAQ (reference sequence). The CDR3 nucleotides are TGTGCTACCCACAATGACAGGGCGGGGAACACTGAAGCTTTCTTT. Amino acid sequence: CATHNDRAGNTEAFF.

This clonotype was seen repeatedly, ten times or more. V and J are TRBV12-3 or TRBV12-4 and TRBJ1-4; D not certain. V dropped 5 bases and J dropped 1 base, with 8 bases sitting between them. CDR3 length equals 14 residues. The CDR3 nucleotides are TGTGCCAGCAGTCCCTCACAAACTAATGAAAAACTGTTTTTT. Encoded protein: CASSPSQTNEKLFF.

This clonotype was detected ten times or more. This chain links TRBV20-1 with TRBJ1-1; D gene uncertain. Deletions cut 2 bases from V and 1 base from J, with 5 bases between. The CDR3 is made up of 12 amino acids. The germline V gene encodes CDR1 DFQATT and CDR2 SNEGSKA (reference sequence). The CDR3, as DNA: TGCAGTGCTAGATGGCAGAACACTGAAGCTTTCTTT. Translation: CSARWQNTEAFF.

The sample holds many counts of this clonotype. The chain uses TRBV7-2 and TRBJ2-7, with unresolved D. V was pared by 1 base and J by 6 bases, with 4 bases between. The CDR3 totals 11 residues. Germline V gene sequence: CDR1 SGHTA, CDR2 FQGNSA. This chain's CDR3 is CASSLGAEQYF. The CDR3 nucleotides are TGTGCCAGCAGCTTAGGGGCCGAGCAGTACTTC.